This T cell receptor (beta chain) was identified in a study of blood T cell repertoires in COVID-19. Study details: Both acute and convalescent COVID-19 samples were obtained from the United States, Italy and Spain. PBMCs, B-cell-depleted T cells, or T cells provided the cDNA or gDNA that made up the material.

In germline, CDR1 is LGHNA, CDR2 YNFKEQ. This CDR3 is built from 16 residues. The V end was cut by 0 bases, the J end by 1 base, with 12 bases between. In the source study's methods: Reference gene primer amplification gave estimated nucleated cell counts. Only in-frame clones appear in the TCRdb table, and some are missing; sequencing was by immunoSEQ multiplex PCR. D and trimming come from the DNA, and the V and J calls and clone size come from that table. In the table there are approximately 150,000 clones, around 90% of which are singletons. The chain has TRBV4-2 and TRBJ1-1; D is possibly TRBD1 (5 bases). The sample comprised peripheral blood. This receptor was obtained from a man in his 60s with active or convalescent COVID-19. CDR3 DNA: TGTGCCAGCAGCCAAGATTTGGGGCAGACGAACACTGAAGCTTTCTTT. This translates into CASSQDLGQTNTEAFF.